Sequencing of this T cell receptor beta chain was carried out in a study of CD8 T cells in ankylosing spondylitis. Turning to this clonotype: Its specificity is unknown.

Notes on the study in general: Made up of 7 to 9 highly homologous variants, a TCR beta motif appeared characteristic of ankylosing spondylitis blood. Past studies reported some motif variants in reactive arthritis synovial fluid and blood.

Using quantitative 5'-RACE with molecular barcodes, the authors made TCR beta libraries. One entry per CDR3 protein results from TCRdb running MiXCR on the 5' RACE reads. The sample lists about 330,000 distinct CDR3 sequences, less than 10% occurring once. V was clipped by 3 bases and J by 4 bases, with 7 bases between them. The CDR3 is 12 amino acids. The chain recombines TRBV12-3 or TRBV12-4 with TRBJ2-7; D not resolved. Sequencing was carried out using blood, either unsorted or a sorted T cell fraction (not recorded which). This clonotype originated in a male donor with ankylosing spondylitis. This CDR3 reads CASSLLLYEQYF. The CDR3 coding sequence is TGTGCCAGCAGTTTGTTGCTGTACGAGCAGTACTTC.